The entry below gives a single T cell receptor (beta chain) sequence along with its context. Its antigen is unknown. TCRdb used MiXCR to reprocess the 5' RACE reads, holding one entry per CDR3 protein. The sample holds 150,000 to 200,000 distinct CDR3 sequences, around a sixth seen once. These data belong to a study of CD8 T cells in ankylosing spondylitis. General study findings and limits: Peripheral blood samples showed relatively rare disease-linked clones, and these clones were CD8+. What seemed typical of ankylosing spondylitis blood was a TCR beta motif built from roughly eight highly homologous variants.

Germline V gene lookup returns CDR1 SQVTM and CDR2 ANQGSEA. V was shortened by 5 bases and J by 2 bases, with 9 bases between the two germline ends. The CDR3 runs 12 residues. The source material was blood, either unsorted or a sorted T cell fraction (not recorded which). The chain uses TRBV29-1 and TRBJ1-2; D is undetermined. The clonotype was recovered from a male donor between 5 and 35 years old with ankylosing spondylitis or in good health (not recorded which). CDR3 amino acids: CSVPSDNYGYTF. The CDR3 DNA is TGCAGCGTTCCTAGCGACAACTATGGCTACACCTTC.